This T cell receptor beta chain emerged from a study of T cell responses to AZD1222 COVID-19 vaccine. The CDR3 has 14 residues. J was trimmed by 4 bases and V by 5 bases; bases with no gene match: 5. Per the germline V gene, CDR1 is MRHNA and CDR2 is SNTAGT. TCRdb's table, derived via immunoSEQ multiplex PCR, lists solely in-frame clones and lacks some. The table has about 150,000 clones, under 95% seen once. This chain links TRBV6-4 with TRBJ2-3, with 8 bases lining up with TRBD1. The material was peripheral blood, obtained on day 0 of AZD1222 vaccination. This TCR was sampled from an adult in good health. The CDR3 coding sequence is TGTGCCAGCAGTAGGGGACAGGAACCAGATACGCAGTATTTT. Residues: CASSRGQEPDTQYF.